Listed below are T cell receptor beta chains from one sample, sequenced in a study of shared clonotypes between healthy human individuals. Clones were read by immunoSEQ multiplex PCR, and TCRdb kept only the in-frame ones, dropping some. Of some 2.3 million clones listed, over 85% were seen once; the top ten hold under 0.45%. Sequencing input: naive CD4+ T cells from PBMCs. The receptors come from a man aged 18-30 years in good health. Some clones in this sample may be carry-over from other donors' samples. CDR3s include the opening cysteine and the closing phenylalanine or tryptophan.

V gene	J gene	CDR3 protein
TRBV5-6	TRBJ2-7	CASSFAGVAGEQYF
TRBV19	TRBJ2-5	CASSMGMATGGRGETQYF
TRBV6-1	TRBJ2-5	CASGPRTAGTQYF
TRBV2	TRBJ2-1	CASIRGSYNEQFF
TRBV2	TRBJ1-1	CASRVGTVNTEAFF
TRBV11-2	TRBJ2-1	CASSLLRGPSSYNEQFF
TRBV28	TRBJ1-1	CASRQQGDAEAFF
TRBV5-1	TRBJ2-1	CASSTGTSGGREQFF
TRBV6-1	TRBJ2-5	CASSGPGLPKETQYF
TRBV28	TRBJ2-7	CASSLLRELYF
TRBV29-1	TRBJ1-4	CSVDAPGEKLFF
TRBV7-9	TRBJ1-2	CASTPRRDYGYTF
TRBV29-1	TRBJ1-4	CSVADLGGHEKLFF
TRBV28	TRBJ2-7	CASSQVVAYEQYF
TRBV7-9	TRBJ1-2	CASTPSARGLYGYTF
TRBV5-1	TRBJ2-7	CASSTGTATTYEQYF
TRBV28	TRBJ2-2	CASIGSFSAGELFF
TRBV27	TRBJ2-3	CASSSPTRGPDTQYF
TRBV6-1	TRBJ2-7	CASMGDSRGYEQYF
TRBV28	TRBJ2-1	CASSLLGPNNEQFF
TRBV9	TRBJ2-7	CASSVVPRGQGDGEQYF
TRBV29-1	TRBJ2-3	CSPGLSTDTQYF